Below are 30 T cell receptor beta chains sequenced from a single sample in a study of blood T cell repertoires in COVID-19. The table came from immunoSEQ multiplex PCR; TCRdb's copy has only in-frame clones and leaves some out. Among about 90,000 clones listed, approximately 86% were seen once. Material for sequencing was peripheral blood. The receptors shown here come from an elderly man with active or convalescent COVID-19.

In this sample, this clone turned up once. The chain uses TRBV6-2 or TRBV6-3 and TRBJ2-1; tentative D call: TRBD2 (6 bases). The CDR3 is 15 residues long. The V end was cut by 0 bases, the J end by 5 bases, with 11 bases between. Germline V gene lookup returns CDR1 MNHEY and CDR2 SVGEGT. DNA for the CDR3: TGTGCCAGCAGTTACTCCCCGGGACTTAACAATGAGCAGTTCTTC. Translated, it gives CASSYSPGLNNEQFF.

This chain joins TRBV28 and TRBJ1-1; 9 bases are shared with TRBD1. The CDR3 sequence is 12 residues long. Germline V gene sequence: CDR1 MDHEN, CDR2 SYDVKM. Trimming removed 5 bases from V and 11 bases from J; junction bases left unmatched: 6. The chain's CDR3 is CASSETGGRAFF. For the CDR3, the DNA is TGTGCCAGCAGTGAGACAGGGGGACGCGCTTTCTTT.

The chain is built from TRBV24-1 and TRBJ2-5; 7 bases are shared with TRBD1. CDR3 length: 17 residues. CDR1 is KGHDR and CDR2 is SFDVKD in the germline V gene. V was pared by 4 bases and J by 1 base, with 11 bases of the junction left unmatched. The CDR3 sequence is CATSDVEPGTAQETQYF. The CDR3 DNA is TGTGCCACCAGTGACGTAGAACCAGGGACAGCCCAAGAGACCCAGTACTTC.

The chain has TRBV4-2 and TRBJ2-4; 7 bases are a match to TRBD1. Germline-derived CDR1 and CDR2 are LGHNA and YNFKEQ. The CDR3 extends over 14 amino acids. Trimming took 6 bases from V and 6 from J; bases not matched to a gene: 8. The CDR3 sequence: CASSQTGTVNIQYF. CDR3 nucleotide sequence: TGTGCCAGCAGTCAAACCGGGACAGTAAACATTCAGTACTTC.

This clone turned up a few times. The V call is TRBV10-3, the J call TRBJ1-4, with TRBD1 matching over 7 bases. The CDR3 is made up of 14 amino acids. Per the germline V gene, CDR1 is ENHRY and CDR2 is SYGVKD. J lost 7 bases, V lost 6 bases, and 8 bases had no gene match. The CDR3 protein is CAIRQGLLGEKLFF. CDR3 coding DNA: TGTGCCATCAGACAGGGGTTGTTGGGTGAAAAACTGTTTTTT.

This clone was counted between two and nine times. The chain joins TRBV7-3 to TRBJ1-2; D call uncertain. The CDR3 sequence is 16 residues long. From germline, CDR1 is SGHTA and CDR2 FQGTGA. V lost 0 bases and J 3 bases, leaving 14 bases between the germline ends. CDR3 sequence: CASSLTPSGFDYGYTF. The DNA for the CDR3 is TGTGCCAGCAGCTTAACGCCCTCGGGATTTGACTATGGCTACACCTTC.

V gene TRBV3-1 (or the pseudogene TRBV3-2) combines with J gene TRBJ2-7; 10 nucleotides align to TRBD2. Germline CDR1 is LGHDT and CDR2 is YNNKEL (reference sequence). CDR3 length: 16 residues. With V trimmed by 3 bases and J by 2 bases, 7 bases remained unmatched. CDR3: CASSHSGLAETYEQYF. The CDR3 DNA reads TGTGCCAGCAGCCACTCCGGACTAGCGGAAACCTACGAGCAGTACTTC.

For the CDR3, the DNA is TGTGCCACCAGTGAAGGGGGAACGCAGTATTTT. It is translated as CATSEGGTQYF. The rearrangement links TRBV24-1 to TRBJ2-3, with D possibly matching TRBD1 (6 bases). CDR1 and CDR2 (germline): KGHDR, SFDVKD. The CDR3 totals 11 residues. V lost 4 bases, J lost 9 bases, and 7 bases lay in between.

In DNA, the CDR3 is TGTGCCAGCACCCTTCCGGGACTAGCAGTAGGCGAGCAGTACTTC. It is translated as CASTLPGLAVGEQYF. The chain joins TRBV5-6 to TRBJ2-7, with TRBD2 matching 9 bases. CDR1 and CDR2 from the germline V gene are SGHDT and YYEEEE. V was clipped by 6 bases and J by 6 bases; unmatched bases: 13. The CDR3 has 15 residues.

CDR3 sequence: CASRGPGGRVYGYTF. The CDR3, as DNA: TGTGCCAGTAGGGGACCAGGGGGAAGGGTCTATGGCTACACCTTC. The chain carries TRBV19 and TRBJ1-2; 7 bases fit TRBD1. Germline V CDR1 and CDR2: LNHDA, SQIVND (reference sequence). The V and J ends lost 6 bases and 4 bases, in that order; junction bases with no gene match: 11. The CDR3 has 15 amino acids. Together with reference TRBV19 and TRBJ1-2, the CDR3 gives the full variable domain: DGGITQSPKYLFRKEGQNVTLSCEQNLNHDAMYWYRQDPGQGLRLIYYSQIVNDFQKGDIAEGYSVSREKKESFPLTVTSAQKNPTAFYLCASRGPGGRVYGYTFGSGTRLTVV.

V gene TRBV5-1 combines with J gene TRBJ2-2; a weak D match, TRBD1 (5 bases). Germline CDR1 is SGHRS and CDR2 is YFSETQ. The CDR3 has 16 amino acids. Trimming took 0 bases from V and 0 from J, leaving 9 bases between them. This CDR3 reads CASSLGDSANTGELFF. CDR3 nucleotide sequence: TGCGCCAGCAGCTTGGGCGACAGTGCGAACACCGGGGAGCTGTTTTTT. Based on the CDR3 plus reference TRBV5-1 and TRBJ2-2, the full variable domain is KAGVTQTPRYLIKTRGQQVTLSCSPISGHRSVSWYQQTPGQGLQFLFEYFSETQRNKGNFPGRFSGRQFSNSRSEMNVSTLELGDSALYLCASSLGDSANTGELFFGEGSRLTVL.

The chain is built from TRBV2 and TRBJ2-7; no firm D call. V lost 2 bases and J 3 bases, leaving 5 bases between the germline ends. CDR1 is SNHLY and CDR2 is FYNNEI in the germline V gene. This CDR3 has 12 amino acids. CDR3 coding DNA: TGTGCCAGCAGTGAATCCAACTACGAGCAGTACTTC. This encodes CASSESNYEQYF.

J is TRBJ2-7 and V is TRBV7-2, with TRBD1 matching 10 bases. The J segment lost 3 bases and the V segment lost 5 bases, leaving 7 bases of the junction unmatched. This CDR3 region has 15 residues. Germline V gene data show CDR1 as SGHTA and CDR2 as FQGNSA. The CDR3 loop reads CASSPFRDRGYEQYF. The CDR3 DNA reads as TGTGCCAGCAGCCCCTTTCGGGACAGGGGCTACGAGCAGTACTTC.

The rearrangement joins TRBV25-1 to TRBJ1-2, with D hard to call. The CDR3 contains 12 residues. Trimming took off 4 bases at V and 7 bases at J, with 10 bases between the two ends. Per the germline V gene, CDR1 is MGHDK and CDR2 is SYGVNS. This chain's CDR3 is CASSGPPSGYTF. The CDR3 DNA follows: TGTGCCAGCAGTGGCCCACCCAGTGGCTACACCTTC.

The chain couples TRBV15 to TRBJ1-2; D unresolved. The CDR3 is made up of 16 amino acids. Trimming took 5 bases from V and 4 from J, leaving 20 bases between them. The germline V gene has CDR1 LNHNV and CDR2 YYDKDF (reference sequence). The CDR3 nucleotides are TGTGCCACCAGCGAAGACGAGGCCGCCGGTTTCTATGGCTACACCTTC. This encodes CATSEDEAAGFYGYTF.

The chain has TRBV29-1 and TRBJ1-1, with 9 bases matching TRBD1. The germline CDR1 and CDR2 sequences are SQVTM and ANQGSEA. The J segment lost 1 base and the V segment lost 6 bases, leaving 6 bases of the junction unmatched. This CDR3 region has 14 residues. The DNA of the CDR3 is TGCAGCGTCCCACAGGACAGGGGGAACACTGAAGCTTTCTTT. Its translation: CSVPQDRGNTEAFF.

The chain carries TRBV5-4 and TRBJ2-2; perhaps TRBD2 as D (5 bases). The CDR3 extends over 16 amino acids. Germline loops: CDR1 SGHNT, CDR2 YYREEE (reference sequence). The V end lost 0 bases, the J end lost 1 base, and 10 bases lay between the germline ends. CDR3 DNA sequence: TGTGCCAGCAGCTTGGGGGCTAGCCTGAACACCGGGGAGCTGTTTTTT. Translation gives CASSLGASLNTGELFF.

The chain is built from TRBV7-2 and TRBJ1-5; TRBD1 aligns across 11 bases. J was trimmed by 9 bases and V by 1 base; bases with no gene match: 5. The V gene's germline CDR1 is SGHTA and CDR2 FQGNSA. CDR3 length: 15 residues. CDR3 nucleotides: TGTGCCAGCAGCTTAGGGACAGGGGGCGCAGGGCCCCAGCATTTT. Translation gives CASSLGTGGAGPQHF. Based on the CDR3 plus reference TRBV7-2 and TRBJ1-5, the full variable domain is GAGVSQSPSNKVTEKGKDVELRCDPISGHTALYWYRQSLGQGLEFLIYFQGNSAPDKSGLPSDRFSAERTGGSVSTLTIQRTQQEDSAVYLCASSLGTGGAGPQHFGDGTRLSIL.

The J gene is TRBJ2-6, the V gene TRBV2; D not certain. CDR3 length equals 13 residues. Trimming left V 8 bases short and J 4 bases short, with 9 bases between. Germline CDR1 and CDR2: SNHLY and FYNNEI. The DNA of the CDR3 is TGTGCCAGCGAAACATCCGGGGCCAACGTCCTGACTTTC. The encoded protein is CASETSGANVLTF.

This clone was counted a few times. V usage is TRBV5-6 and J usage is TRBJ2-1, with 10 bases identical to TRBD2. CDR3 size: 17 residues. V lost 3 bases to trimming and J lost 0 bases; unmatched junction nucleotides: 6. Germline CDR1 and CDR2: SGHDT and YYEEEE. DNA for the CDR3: TGTGCCAGCAGCTCCGTCTCTAGCGGGGGCTCCTACAATGAGCAGTTCTTC. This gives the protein CASSSVSSGGSYNEQFF.

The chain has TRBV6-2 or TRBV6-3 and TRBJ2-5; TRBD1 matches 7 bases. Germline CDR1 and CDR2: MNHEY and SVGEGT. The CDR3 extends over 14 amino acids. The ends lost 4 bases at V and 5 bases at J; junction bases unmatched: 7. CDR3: CASSSTGYGETQYF. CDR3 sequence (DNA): TGTGCCAGCAGTTCGACAGGGTATGGGGAGACCCAGTACTTC.

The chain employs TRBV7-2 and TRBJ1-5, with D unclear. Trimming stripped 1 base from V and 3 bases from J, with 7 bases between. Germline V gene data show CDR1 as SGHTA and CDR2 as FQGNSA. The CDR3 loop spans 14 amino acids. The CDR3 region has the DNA TGTGCCAGCAGCTTAGACGGGGACAATCAGCCCCAGCATTTT. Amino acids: CASSLDGDNQPQHF.

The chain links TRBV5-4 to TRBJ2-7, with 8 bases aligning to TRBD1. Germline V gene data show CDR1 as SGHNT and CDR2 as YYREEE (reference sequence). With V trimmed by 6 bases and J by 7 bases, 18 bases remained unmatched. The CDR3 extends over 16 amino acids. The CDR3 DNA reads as TGTGCCAGCACCTACGGGGTCCAGGGGGCATTCGAGGAGCAGTACTTC. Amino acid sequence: CASTYGVQGAFEEQYF.

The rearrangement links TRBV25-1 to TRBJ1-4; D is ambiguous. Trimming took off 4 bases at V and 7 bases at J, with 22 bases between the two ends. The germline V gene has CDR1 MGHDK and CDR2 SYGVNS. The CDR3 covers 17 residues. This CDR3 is CASSAPRSGHVAEKLFF. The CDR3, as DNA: TGTGCCAGCAGTGCCCCCCGGAGCGGGCATGTTGCTGAAAAACTGTTTTTT.

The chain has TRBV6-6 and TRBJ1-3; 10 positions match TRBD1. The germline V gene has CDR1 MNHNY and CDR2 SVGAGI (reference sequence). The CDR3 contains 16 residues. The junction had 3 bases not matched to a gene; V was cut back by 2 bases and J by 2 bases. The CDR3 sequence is CASSYKTGGTGNTIYF. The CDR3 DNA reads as TGTGCCAGCAGTTACAAGACAGGGGGCACTGGAAACACCATATATTTT.

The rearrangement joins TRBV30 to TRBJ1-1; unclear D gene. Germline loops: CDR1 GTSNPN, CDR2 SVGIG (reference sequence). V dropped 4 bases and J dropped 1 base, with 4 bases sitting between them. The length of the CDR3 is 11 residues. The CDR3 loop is CAWTKNTEAFF. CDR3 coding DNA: TGTGCCTGGACCAAGAACACTGAAGCTTTCTTT.

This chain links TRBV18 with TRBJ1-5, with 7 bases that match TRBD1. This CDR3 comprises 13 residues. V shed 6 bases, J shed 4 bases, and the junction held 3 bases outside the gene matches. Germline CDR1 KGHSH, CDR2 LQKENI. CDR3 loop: CASSLDRNQPQHF. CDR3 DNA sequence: TGTGCCAGCTCTCTGGACAGGAATCAGCCCCAGCATTTT.

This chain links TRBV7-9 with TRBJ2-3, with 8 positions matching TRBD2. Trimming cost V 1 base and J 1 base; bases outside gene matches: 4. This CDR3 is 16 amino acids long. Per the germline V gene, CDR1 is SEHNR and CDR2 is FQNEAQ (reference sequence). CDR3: CASSLGPAGGTDTQYF. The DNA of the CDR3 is TGTGCCAGCAGCTTAGGCCCAGCGGGAGGCACAGATACGCAGTATTTT.

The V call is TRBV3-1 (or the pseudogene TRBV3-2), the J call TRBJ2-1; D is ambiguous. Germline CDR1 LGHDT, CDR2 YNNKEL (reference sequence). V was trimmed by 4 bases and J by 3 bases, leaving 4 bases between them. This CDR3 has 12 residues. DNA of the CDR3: TGTGCCAGCAGCCCCCGCTACAATGAGCAGTTCTTC. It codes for CASSPRYNEQFF.

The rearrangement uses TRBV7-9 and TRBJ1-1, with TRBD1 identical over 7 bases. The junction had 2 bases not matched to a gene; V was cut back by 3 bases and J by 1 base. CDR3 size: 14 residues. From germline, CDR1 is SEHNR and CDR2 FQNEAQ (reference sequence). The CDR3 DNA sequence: TGTGCCAGCAGCTTGGGACAGTCGAACACTGAAGCTTTCTTT. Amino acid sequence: CASSLGQSNTEAFF. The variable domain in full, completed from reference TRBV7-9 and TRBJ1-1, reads DTGVSQNPRHKITKRGQNVTFRCDPISEHNRLYWYRQTLGQGPEFLTYFQNEAQLEKSRLLSDRFSAERPKGSFSTLEIQRTEQGDSAMYLCASSLGQSNTEAFFGQGTRLTVV.